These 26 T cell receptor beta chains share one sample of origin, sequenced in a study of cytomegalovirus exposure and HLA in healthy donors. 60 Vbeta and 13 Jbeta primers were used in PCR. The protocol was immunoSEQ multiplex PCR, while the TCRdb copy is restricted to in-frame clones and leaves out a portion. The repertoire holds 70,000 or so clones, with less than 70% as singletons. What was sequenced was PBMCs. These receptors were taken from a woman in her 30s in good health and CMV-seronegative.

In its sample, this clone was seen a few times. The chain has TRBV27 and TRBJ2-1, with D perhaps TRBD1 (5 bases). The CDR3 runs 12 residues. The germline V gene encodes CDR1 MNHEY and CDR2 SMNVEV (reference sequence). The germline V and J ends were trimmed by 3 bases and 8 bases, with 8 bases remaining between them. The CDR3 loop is CASSFNRHEQFF. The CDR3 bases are TGTGCCAGCAGTTTCAACAGGCATGAGCAGTTCTTC.

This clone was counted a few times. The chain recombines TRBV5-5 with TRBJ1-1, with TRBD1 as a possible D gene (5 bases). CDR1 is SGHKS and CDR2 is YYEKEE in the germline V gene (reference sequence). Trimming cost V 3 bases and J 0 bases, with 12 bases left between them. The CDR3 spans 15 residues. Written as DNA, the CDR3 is TGTGCCAGCAGCTCACAGACAGCCATGAACACTGAAGCTTTCTTT. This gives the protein CASSSQTAMNTEAFF.

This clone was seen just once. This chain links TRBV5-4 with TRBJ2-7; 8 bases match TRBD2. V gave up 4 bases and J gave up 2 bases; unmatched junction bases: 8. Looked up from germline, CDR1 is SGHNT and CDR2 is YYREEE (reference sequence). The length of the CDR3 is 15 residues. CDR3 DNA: TGTGCCAGCAGCCCGGGAGGGGGGGCCACCTACGAGCAGTACTTC. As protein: CASSPGGGATYEQYF.

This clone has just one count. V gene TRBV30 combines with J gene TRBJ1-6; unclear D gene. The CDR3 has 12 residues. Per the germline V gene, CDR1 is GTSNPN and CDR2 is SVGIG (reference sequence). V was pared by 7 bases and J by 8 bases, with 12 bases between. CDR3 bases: TGTGCCTTGACATTAATAGATTCACCCCTCCACTTT. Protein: CALTLIDSPLHF.

This CDR3 is CASSSDGQPNSPLHF. Here the CDR3 DNA reads TGTGCCAGCAGCTCCGACGGACAGCCTAATTCACCCCTCCACTTT. The chain carries TRBV7-9 and TRBJ1-6; the D gene is possibly TRBD1 (6 bases). The germline V gene encodes CDR1 SEHNR and CDR2 FQNEAQ (reference sequence). The V end was cut by 4 bases, the J end by 6 bases, with 13 bases between. This CDR3 region has 15 residues. The variable domain in full, completed from reference TRBV7-9 and TRBJ1-6, reads DTGVSQNPRHKITKRGQNVTFRCDPISEHNRLYWYRQTLGQGPEFLTYFQNEAQLEKSRLLSDRFSAERPKGSFSTLEIQRTEQGDSAMYLCASSSDGQPNSPLHFGNGTRLTVT.

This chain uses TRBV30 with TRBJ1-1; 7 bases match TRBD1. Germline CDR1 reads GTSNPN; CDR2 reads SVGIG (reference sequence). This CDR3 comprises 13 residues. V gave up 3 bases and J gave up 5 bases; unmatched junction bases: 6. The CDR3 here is CAWRETGVTEAFF. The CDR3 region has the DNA TGTGCCTGGAGAGAAACAGGGGTGACTGAAGCTTTCTTT.

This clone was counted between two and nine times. CDR3 in amino acids: CASSRGQGTGANVLTF. The CDR3 DNA follows: TGTGCCAGCAGCCGAGGACAGGGGACTGGGGCCAACGTCCTGACTTTC. V and J are TRBV7-2 and TRBJ2-6; 9 nucleotides line up with TRBD1. Germline V gene data show CDR1 as SGHTA and CDR2 as FQGNSA. V was pared by 5 bases and J by 2 bases, with 4 bases of the junction left unmatched. This CDR3 is built from 16 residues.

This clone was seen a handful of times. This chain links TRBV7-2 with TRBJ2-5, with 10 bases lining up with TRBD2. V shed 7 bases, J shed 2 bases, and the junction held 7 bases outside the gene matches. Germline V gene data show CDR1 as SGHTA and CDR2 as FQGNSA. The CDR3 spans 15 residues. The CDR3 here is CASTVKLAGQETQYF. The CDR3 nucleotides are TGTGCCAGCACAGTCAAACTAGCGGGGCAAGAGACCCAGTACTTC.

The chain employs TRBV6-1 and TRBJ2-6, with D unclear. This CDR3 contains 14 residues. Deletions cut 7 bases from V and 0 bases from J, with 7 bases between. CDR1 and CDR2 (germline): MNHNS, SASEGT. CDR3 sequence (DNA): TGTGCCAGCACACACTACTCTGGGGCCAACGTCCTGACTTTC. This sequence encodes CASTHYSGANVLTF.

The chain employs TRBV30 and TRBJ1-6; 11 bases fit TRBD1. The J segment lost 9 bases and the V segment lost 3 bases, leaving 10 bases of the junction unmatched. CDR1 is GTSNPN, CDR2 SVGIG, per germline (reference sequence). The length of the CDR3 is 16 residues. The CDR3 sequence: CAWRGTGGREGSPLHF. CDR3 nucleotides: TGTGCCTGGAGGGGGACAGGGGGGCGGGAGGGTTCACCCCTCCACTTT.

For the CDR3, the DNA is TGTGCCAGCAGCTTAGCTAGTTTCAGCGCCTACGAGCAGTACTTC. Translating it yields CASSLASFSAYEQYF. This chain joins TRBV7-8 and TRBJ2-7, with D uncertain. Germline V lookup: CDR1 SGHVS, CDR2 FQNEAQ. The CDR3 loop spans 15 amino acids. V lost 0 bases, J lost 2 bases, and 11 bases lay in between.

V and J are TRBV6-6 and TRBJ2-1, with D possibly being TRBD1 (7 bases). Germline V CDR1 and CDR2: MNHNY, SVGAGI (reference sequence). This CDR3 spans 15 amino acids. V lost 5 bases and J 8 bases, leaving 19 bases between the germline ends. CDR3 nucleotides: TGTGCCAGCAGTCAAGGGAGACAGGGAGGCGATGAGCAGTTCTTC. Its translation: CASSQGRQGGDEQFF.

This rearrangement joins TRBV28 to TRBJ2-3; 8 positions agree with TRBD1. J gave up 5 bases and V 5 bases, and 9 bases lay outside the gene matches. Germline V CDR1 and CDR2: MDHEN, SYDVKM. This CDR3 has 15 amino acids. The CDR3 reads CASSKIQGAGDTQYF. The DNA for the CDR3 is TGTGCCAGCAGTAAAATTCAGGGGGCGGGAGATACGCAGTATTTT. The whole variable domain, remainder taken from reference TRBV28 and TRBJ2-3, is DVKVTQSSRYLVKRTGEKVFLECVQDMDHENMFWYRQDPGLGLRLIYFSYDVKMKEKGDIPEGYSVSREKKERFSLILESASTNQTSMYLCASSKIQGAGDTQYFGPGTRLTVL.

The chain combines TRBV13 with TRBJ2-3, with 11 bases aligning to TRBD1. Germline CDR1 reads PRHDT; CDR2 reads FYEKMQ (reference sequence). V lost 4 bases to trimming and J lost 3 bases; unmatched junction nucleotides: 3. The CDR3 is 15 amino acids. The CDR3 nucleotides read TGTGCCAGCAGCTCGGGACAGGGGGGAACAGATACGCAGTATTTT. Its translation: CASSSGQGGTDTQYF.

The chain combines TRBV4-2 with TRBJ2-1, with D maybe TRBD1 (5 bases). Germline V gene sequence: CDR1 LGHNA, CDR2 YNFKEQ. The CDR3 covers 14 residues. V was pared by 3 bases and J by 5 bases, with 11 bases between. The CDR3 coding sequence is TGTGCCAGCAGCCACGATAGACAGAACAATGAGCAGTTCTTC. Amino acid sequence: CASSHDRQNNEQFF.

CDR3 bases: TGCAGCGTTGAGATTCCTCCAGGGGCCCTCCACTTT. It yields the protein CSVEIPPGALHF. This chain connects TRBV29-1 to TRBJ1-6; D possibly corresponds to TRBD1 (6 bases). This CDR3 is built from 12 residues. V dropped 3 bases and J dropped 14 bases, with 14 bases sitting between them. Germline assignment: CDR1 SQVTM and CDR2 ANQGSEA.

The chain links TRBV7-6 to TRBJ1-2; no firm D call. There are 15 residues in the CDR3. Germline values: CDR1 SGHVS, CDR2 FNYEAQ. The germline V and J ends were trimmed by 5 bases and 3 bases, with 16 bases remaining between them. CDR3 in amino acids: CASSAQVVMDYGYTF. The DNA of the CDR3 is TGTGCCAGCAGCGCCCAAGTAGTGATGGACTATGGCTACACCTTC.

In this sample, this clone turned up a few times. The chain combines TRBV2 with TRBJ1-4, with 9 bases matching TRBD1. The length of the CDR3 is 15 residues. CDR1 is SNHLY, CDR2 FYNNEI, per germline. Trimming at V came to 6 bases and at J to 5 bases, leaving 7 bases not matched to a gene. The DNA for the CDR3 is TGTGCCAGCAGCCCCACCGGGACAGGGAATGAAAAACTGTTTTTT. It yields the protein CASSPTGTGNEKLFF.

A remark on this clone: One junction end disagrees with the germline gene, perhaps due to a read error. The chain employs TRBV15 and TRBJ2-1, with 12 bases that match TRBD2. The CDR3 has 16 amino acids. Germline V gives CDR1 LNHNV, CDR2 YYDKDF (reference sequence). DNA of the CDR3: TGTGCCACCAACAGAGGACTAGCGGGGTCATACAATGAGCAGTTCTTC. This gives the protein CATNRGLAGSYNEQFF. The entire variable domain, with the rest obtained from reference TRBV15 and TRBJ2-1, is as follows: DAMVIQNPRYQVTQFGKPVTLSCSQTLNHNVMYWYQQKSSQAPKLLFHYYDKDFNNEADTPDNFQSRRPNTSFCFLDIRSPGLGDTAMYLCATNRGLAGSYNEQFFGPGTRLTVL.

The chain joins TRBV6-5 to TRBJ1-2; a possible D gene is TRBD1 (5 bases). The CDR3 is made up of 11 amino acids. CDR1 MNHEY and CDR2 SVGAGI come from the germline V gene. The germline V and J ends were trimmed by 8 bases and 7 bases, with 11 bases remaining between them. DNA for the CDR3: TGTGCCAGCTCCCAGGGTGGTGGCTACACCTTC. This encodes CASSQGGGYTF.

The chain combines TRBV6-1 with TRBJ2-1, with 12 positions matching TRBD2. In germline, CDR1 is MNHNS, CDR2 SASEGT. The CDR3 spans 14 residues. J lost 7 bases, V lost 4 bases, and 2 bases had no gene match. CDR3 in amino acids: CASSGLAGANEQFF. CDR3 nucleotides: TGTGCCAGCAGTGGACTAGCGGGGGCGAATGAGCAGTTCTTC.

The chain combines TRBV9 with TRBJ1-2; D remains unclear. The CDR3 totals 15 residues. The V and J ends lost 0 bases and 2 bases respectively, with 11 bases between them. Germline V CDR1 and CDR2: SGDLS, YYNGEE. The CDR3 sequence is CASSVGRTLNYGYTF. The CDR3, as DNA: TGTGCCAGCAGCGTAGGACGGACTCTAAACTATGGCTACACCTTC.

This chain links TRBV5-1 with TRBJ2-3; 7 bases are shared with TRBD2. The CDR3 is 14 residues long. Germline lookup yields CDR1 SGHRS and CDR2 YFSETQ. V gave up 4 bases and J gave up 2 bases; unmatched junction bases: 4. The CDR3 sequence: CASSLGTTTDTQYF. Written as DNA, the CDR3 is TGCGCCAGCAGCCTCGGGACTACCACAGATACGCAGTATTTT. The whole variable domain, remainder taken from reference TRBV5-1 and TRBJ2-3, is KAGVTQTPRYLIKTRGQQVTLSCSPISGHRSVSWYQQTPGQGLQFLFEYFSETQRNKGNFPGRFSGRQFSNSRSEMNVSTLELGDSALYLCASSLGTTTDTQYFGPGTRLTVL.

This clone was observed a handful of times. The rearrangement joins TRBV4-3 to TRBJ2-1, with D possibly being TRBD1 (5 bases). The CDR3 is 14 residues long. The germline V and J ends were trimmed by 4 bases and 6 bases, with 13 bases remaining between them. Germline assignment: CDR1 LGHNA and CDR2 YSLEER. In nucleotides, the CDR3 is TGCGCCAGCAGCCCGCCAGGGTTCCTCAATGAGCAGTTCTTC. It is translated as CASSPPGFLNEQFF.

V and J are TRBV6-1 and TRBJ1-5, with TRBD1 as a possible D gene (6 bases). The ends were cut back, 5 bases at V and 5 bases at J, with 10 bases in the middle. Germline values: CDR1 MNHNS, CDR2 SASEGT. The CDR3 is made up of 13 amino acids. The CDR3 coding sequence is TGTGCCAGCAGTTATAAGGGGGATCAGCCCCAGCATTTT. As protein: CASSYKGDQPQHF.

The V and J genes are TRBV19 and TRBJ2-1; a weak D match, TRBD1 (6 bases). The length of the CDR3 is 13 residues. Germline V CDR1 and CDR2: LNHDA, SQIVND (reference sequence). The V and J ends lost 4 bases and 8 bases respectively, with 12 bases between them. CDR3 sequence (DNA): TGTGCCAGTAGTAAGGCAGGGGCTGATGAGCAGTTCTTC. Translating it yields CASSKAGADEQFF.